These T cell receptor beta chains were read from a single sample in a study of cytomegalovirus exposure and HLA in healthy donors. Libraries were prepared by immunoSEQ multiplex PCR; TCRdb keeps only in-frame clonotypes and omits some of them. Among 190,000 or so clones listed, 75% to 90% were seen once. The sequenced material came from PBMCs. Receptors originate from a boy aged 5-17 years in good health and CMV-seronegative. CDR3s include the opening cysteine and the closing phenylalanine or tryptophan. A D gene is named only where the DNA matches it firmly. For some rows the clone size is stated as once, few or many, or as a class when expanded; others skip it.

TGTGCCAGCAGTTTCCATTCGAGATCGCTGGGCTTCTTC CASSFHSRSLGFF TRBV27 . TRBJ2-1 .
TGTGCCAGCAGCTTGGGGCAGGGAAAAGGGGTGAACACTGAAGCTTTCTTT CASSLGQGKGVNTEAFF TRBV5-5 . TRBJ1-1 .
TGTGCCATCAGTGAGTCGACAGGTAGAGACACCCGCTCTGGAAACACCATATATTTT CAISESTGRDTRSGNTIYF TRBV10-3 . TRBJ1-3 .
TGTGCCAGCTTCTGGGGGGGGATGGACGAGCAGTACTTC CASFWGGMDEQYF TRBV6-1 . TRBJ2-7 TRBD2
TGTGCCAGCTCACGGGACAGCGGTGAAGCTTTCTTT CASSRDSGEAFF TRBV18 . TRBJ1-1 TRBD1
TGTGCCAGCAGCTCGGGGGGGGAGACCCAGTACTTC CASSSGGETQYF TRBV7-9 . TRBJ2-5 TRBD2
TGCGCCAGCAGCTTGGGGCCCCGACTTGGCTACACCTTC CASSLGPRLGYTF TRBV5-1 . TRBJ1-2 .
TGTGCCAGCAGCTTAGGGGGCAACTCCTACGAGCAGTACTTC CASSLGGNSYEQYF TRBV11-2 . TRBJ2-7 .
TGTGCCAGCAGCTTGAACCGATTTCGGGGGGGGGAAGGAGATACGCAGTATTTT CASSLNRFRGGEGDTQYF TRBV5-6 . TRBJ2-3 TRBD2
TGTGCCTGGAGTCAGGCCCCTACCTACGAGCAGTACTTC CAWSQAPTYEQYF TRBV30 . TRBJ2-7 .
TGTGCCAGCAGTTTAACAACAGGAGAATCCCAAGAGACCCAGTACTTC CASSLTTGESQETQYF TRBV27 few TRBJ2-5 .
TGTGCCAGCTCAACCGAGGCCCTAGAGTTGAACACTGAAGCTTTCTTT CASSTEALELNTEAFF TRBV18 once TRBJ1-1 .
TGTGCCAGCAGCAACGCCTCGGGACAGGGCCTCAATCAGCCCCAGCATTTT CASSNASGQGLNQPQHF TRBV21-1 . TRBJ1-5 .
TGTGCCAGCTGGCGGGAGGGTGACGAGCAGTACTTC CASWREGDEQYF TRBV6-5 . TRBJ2-7 TRBD2
TGTGCCAGCAGAGGTCGGACAGGTGATAACACTGAAGCTTTCTTT CASRGRTGDNTEAFF TRBV6-6 . TRBJ1-1 TRBD1
TGTGCCAGCTTCGACAGGGGCAACACCGGGGAGCTGTTTTTT CASFDRGNTGELFF TRBV18 . TRBJ2-2 TRBD1
TGCAGTGCTAGAAGTGGGGGGGAGTACTTC CSARSGGEYF TRBV20-1 . TRBJ2-4 TRBD2
TGCGCCAGCAGCTTGCTGACAGGGGGAAACTATGGCTACACCTTC CASSLLTGGNYGYTF TRBV5-1 once TRBJ1-2 TRBD1
TGCGCCAGCAGCCAAGCACAGTCTCCTAACTATGGCTACACCTTC CASSQAQSPNYGYTF TRBV4-3 . TRBJ1-2 .
TGTGCCAGCAGCCTAGCGTGGGCGGGAGGACGATACAATGAGCAGTTCTTC CASSLAWAGGRYNEQFF TRBV7-9 . TRBJ2-1 TRBD2
TGTGCCAGCAGTTTAGTGACAGGGGGCAATGAGCAGTTCTTC CASSLVTGGNEQFF TRBV6-6 . TRBJ2-1 TRBD1
TGCGCCAGCAGCCCGGGGGACAGTGAAAACATTCAGTACTTC CASSPGDSENIQYF TRBV5-1 . TRBJ2-4 .
TGCAGCGTTGAAGCCCCCAAAGCAGGGGACACTGAAGCTTTCTTT CSVEAPKAGDTEAFF TRBV29-1 . TRBJ1-1 .
TGTGCCAGCAGCCGCGGGGCCCCAGGGGAGCAGTACTTC CASSRGAPGEQYF TRBV5-6 . TRBJ2-7 .
TGTGCCAGTAGTCCCGGGGGTAACACTGAAGCTTTCTTT CASSPGGNTEAFF TRBV19 . TRBJ1-1 .
TGTGCCAGCAGCTTGGTGTCTAGCGAGTACTACGAGCAGTACTTC CASSLVSSEYYEQYF TRBV7-2 . TRBJ2-7 .
TGTGCCTCCCTGCGCGCGGGAGACCCCTACGAGCAGTACTTC CASLRAGDPYEQYF TRBV6-1 . TRBJ2-7 TRBD2
TGCGCCAGCAGTGATTCGTCAGGGGGCCTTACCGGGGAGCTGTTTTTT CASSDSSGGLTGELFF TRBV10-1 . TRBJ2-2 TRBD1
TGTGCCAGCAGTCAAACAGGGTCTATGAACACTGAAGCTTTCTTT CASSQTGSMNTEAFF TRBV27 . TRBJ1-1 .
TGCGCCAGCAGCCGAAACAGGGGTCCCTACAATGAGCAGTTCTTC CASSRNRGPYNEQFF TRBV4-3 once TRBJ2-1 TRBD1
TGTGCCAGCAGCTTAACTCCGGGTGCGGACACCGGGGAGCTGTTTTTT CASSLTPGADTGELFF TRBV7-3 . TRBJ2-2 .
TGTGCCAGCAGCTTAGCAGGTTACAATGAGCAGTTCTTC CASSLAGYNEQFF TRBV11-2 . TRBJ2-1 .
TGCGCCAGCAGCTTGGGACGAGCGGGTCGTCGGAATGAGCAGTTCTTC CASSLGRAGRRNEQFF TRBV5-1 . TRBJ2-1 .
TGCGCCAGCAGCAGGACAGGGGGCGAGCAGTACTTC CASSRTGGEQYF TRBV5-1 . TRBJ2-7 TRBD1
TGTGCCAGCGCCAAAACCCAGGGGGCGTACAATGAGCAGTTCTTC CASAKTQGAYNEQFF TRBV6-6 . TRBJ2-1 TRBD1
TGTGCCAGCAGCCGATATGGGGGGGCAGGGTCCTACGAGCAGTACTTC CASSRYGGAGSYEQYF TRBV4-2 . TRBJ2-7 .
TGTGCCAGCAGCAAGGGGGGGGGAATCTCCTACGAGCAGTACTTC CASSKGGGISYEQYF TRBV9 . TRBJ2-7 .
TGTGCCAGCAGCTTGATACAGGGTAGTTGGGGCTACACCTTC CASSLIQGSWGYTF TRBV5-4 . TRBJ1-2 .
TGTGCCAGCAGCTTGGACATAACAAACTATGGCTACACCTTC CASSLDITNYGYTF TRBV5-4 . TRBJ1-2 .
TGTGCCAGCAGCTCCGGGACAGGGCACACTGAAGCTTTCTTT CASSSGTGHTEAFF TRBV7-9 . TRBJ1-1 TRBD1
TGTGCCATCAGTCAGGGACAGTTCACTGAAGCTTTCTTT CAISQGQFTEAFF TRBV10-3 . TRBJ1-1 TRBD1
TGTGCCAGCTCACTACGCGGGAGGAACACTGAAGCTTTCTTT CASSLRGRNTEAFF TRBV18 . TRBJ1-1 .
TGTGCCAGCGGGGGGGATTATGGCTACACCTTC CASGGDYGYTF TRBV2 once TRBJ1-2 .
TGTGCCAGTCGGACAGGGTCGGTCGGGAACACTGAAGCTTTCTTT CASRTGSVGNTEAFF TRBV19 . TRBJ1-1 TRBD1
TGCAGCGCCGGACAGCCTAAGGGAGAGACCCAGTACTTC CSAGQPKGETQYF TRBV29-1 . TRBJ2-5 .
TGTGCCAGCTCACTTGACAGCTATGGCTACACCTTC CASSLDSYGYTF TRBV18 . TRBJ1-2 .
TGTGTCAGCAGCTTAAGTGGGTTTGCGGATTCACCCCTCCACTTT CVSSLSGFADSPLHF TRBV7-2 . TRBJ1-6 .
TGTGCCACCAGCAGAGTAAGTTTCGGGAAGCCCCAGCATTTT CATSRVSFGKPQHF TRBV15 . TRBJ1-5 .
TGTGCCAGTAGTATGGTATGGCAGGGGACCAACTATGGCTACACCTTC CASSMVWQGTNYGYTF TRBV19 . TRBJ1-2 .
TGTGCCAGTAGTACGCCGGGACTAGCCTACAATGAGCAGTTCTTC CASSTPGLAYNEQFF TRBV19 . TRBJ2-1 TRBD2
TGTGCCAGCAGCCGAGGACTAGCGGGAGTCCCCCCCTACAATGAGCAGTTCTTC CASSRGLAGVPPYNEQFF TRBV4-2 . TRBJ2-1 TRBD2
TGTGCCAGCAGTGCCTTAGGGGAATGGGAAAAACTGTTTTTT CASSALGEWEKLFF TRBV6-5 . TRBJ1-4 .